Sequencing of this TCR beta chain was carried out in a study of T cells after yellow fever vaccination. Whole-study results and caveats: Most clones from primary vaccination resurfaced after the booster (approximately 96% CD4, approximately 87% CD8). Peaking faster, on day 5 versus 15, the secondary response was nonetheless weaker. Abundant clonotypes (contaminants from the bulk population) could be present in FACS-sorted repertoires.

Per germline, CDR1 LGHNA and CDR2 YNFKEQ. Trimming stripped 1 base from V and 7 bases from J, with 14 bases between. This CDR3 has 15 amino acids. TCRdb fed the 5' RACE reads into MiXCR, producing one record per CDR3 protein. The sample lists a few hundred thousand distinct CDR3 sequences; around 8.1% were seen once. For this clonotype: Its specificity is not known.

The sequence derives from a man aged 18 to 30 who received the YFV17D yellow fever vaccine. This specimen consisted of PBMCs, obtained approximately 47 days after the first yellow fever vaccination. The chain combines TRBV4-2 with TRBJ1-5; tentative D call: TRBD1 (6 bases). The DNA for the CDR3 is TGTGCCAGCAGCCAAGTCCCAGGGGTGGCGCAGCCCCAGCATTTT. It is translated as CASSQVPGVAQPQHF.